This T cell receptor (beta chain) was observed in a study of cytomegalovirus exposure and HLA in healthy donors. Study overall: The same platform as the approximately 670 first-cohort repertoires was used for the roughly 130 validation repertoires, a later analysis reported. Overall study results and limits: Cytomegalovirus-associated TCR beta chains were listed, numbering 150 to 200. According to a later analysis, TCR clusters from the first cohort tended to co-occur in the roughly 130 validation repertoires.

To note about this clone: Its target is not known.

The validation cohort, a group of over a hundred subjects, included the donors and was separate from the roughly 700-subject first cohort. The CDR3 sequence is 18 residues long. The V segment lost 1 base and the J segment 6 bases; nucleotides outside the gene matches: 14. Germline CDR1 reads SGHAT; CDR2 reads FQNNGV. Libraries were prepared by immunoSEQ multiplex PCR; TCRdb keeps only in-frame clonotypes and omits some of them. The data contain 71,000 or so clones, less than 95% of them seen just once; the ten biggest clones take up roughly 1%. The clonotype was recovered from a woman younger than 35 in good health and CMV-seronegative. The chain links TRBV11-2 to TRBJ1-4; 7 positions agree with TRBD1. Specimen: PBMCs. The CDR3 loop is CASSLARGTESFDEKLFF. The CDR3 DNA sequence: TGTGCCAGCAGCTTAGCCCGAGGGACAGAGTCCTTCGATGAAAAACTGTTTTTT. Based on the CDR3 plus reference TRBV11-2 and TRBJ1-4, the full variable domain is EAGVAQSPRYKIIEKRQSVAFWCNPISGHATLYWYQQILGQGPKLLIQFQNNGVVDDSQLPKDRFSAERLKGVDSTLKIQPAKLEDSAVYLCASSLARGTESFDEKLFFGSGTQLSVL.